A single sample gave rise to the 24 T cell receptor beta chains below, sequenced in a study of cytomegalovirus exposure and HLA in healthy donors (dated by TCRdb to 2016 to 2017). Receptor libraries were prepared by the immunoSEQ multiplex PCR assay. For the multiplex PCR, a mixture combining 60 forward primers for TCR Vbeta segments and 13 reverse primers for TCR Jbeta segments was used. TCRdb took over this immuneACCESS table, retaining in-frame rearrangements with V and J assigned. Such tables are incomplete; in checked studies, under half of the missing clones stem from an unresolved V gene, and the remainder is unexplained. The sample table records roughly 92,000 clones; about 76% of these occur just once. 4.2% of the sample lies in the top ten. Material: PBMCs. Every receptor here comes from a woman aged 70 to 79 in good health and CMV-seropositive.

The J gene is TRBJ2-5, the V gene TRBV20-1; no clear D. CDR3 length: 11 amino acids. V was cut by 7 bases and J by 3 bases, with 9 bases left in between. Germline-derived CDR1 and CDR2 are DFQATT and SNEGSKA (reference sequence). CDR3: CSVQREETQYF. The CDR3 nucleotides are TGCAGTGTTCAGCGCGAAGAGACCCAGTACTTC.

This chain joins TRBV7-2 and TRBJ2-1; 7 bases map to TRBD2. The length of the CDR3 is 19 residues. V dropped 6 bases and J dropped 0; count of bases not matched to a gene: 17. Germline V gene data show CDR1 as SGHTA and CDR2 as FQGNSA. The CDR3 spells CASSHAAGTTESSYNEQFF. The CDR3 region has the DNA TGTGCCAGCAGTCACGCCGCCGGGACTACCGAGAGCTCCTACAATGAGCAGTTCTTC.

This clone was recorded once. This rearrangement joins TRBV7-2 to TRBJ2-3, with TRBD1 as a possible D gene (6 bases). V was pared by 6 bases and J by 0 bases, with 13 bases between. The CDR3 covers 15 residues. Germline-derived CDR1 and CDR2 are SGHTA and FQGNSA. CDR3 sequence (DNA): TGTGCCAGCAGTAAGGGACACCAGAGCACAGATACGCAGTATTTT. Protein sequence: CASSKGHQSTDTQYF.

The chain uses TRBV21-1 and TRBJ2-7; the table gives TRBD2 as D, unverified against the DNA. TRBV21-1 is recorded as a pseudogene. This CDR3 contains 17 residues. This chain's CDR3 is CASSKARRLAGKAEQYF. As DNA, the CDR3 is TGTGCCAGCAGCAAAGCGCGGCGGCTAGCGGGAAAAGCCGAGCAGTACTTC.

This chain joins TRBV5-1 and TRBJ2-3; D possibly corresponds to TRBD2 (6 bases). From germline, CDR1 is SGHRS and CDR2 YFSETQ. The V gene lost 2 bases and the J gene lost 5 bases, with 18 bases spanning the gap. The CDR3 contains 16 residues. In nucleotides, the CDR3 is TGCGCCAGCAGCTTCTTCGGGCGGGGAGCCCAAGATACGCAGTATTTT. Translated, it gives CASSFFGRGAQDTQYF.

This chain links TRBV28 with TRBJ2-3; 8 positions agree with TRBD2. This CDR3 contains 17 residues. Germline CDR1 reads MDHEN; CDR2 reads SYDVKM. Trimming removed 5 bases from V and 6 bases from J; junction bases left unmatched: 16. CDR3 coding DNA: TGTGCCAGCAGTCCACCGCCACGGCTAGCGGGTGTCGATACGCAGTATTTT. Translating gives CASSPPPRLAGVDTQYF.

This chain links TRBV4-3 with TRBJ2-5; 10 bases are a match to TRBD1. Near its end, the DNA agrees better with TRBJ2-7, so the J call may be wrong. The CDR3 is made up of 14 amino acids. Per the germline V gene, CDR1 is LGHNA and CDR2 is YSLEER. CDR3 DNA: TGCGCCAGCAGCCTGGGACAGGGGCCCTACGAGCAGTACTTC. It encodes CASSLGQGPYEQYF.

This clone came up a few times. This chain connects TRBV27 to TRBJ1-2, with 8 bases that match TRBD1. J was trimmed by 1 base and V by 10 bases; bases with no gene match: 8. CDR3 length equals 14 residues. Germline V gene sequence: CDR1 MNHEY, CDR2 SMNVEV (reference sequence). This CDR3 is CAIPTGENNYGYTF. The DNA of the CDR3 is TGTGCCATTCCGACAGGGGAGAATAACTATGGCTACACCTTC.

V is TRBV27 and J is TRBJ2-1; 10 nucleotides line up with TRBD1. This CDR3 spans 14 amino acids. V dropped 6 bases and J dropped 6; count of bases not matched to a gene: 5. Germline V gene lookup returns CDR1 MNHEY and CDR2 SMNVEV (reference sequence). Here the CDR3 DNA reads TGTGCCAGCAGCCGGGACAGGGGATCCAATGAGCAGTTCTTC. It yields the protein CASSRDRGSNEQFF.

This rearrangement joins TRBV7-3 to TRBJ2-4; D may be TRBD2 (6 bases). V lost 3 bases to trimming and J lost 0 bases, with 6 bases between them. The CDR3 has 14 amino acids. Looked up from germline, CDR1 is SGHTA and CDR2 is FQGTGA. The CDR3 DNA reads TGTGCCAGCAGCTTGGGGGGAGCCAAAAACATTCAGTACTTC. This gives the protein CASSLGGAKNIQYF.

The V gene is TRBV2, the J gene TRBJ2-3; TRBD2 might be the D (6 bases). The CDR3 is 15 amino acids. Germline loops: CDR1 SNHLY, CDR2 FYNNEI. V was pared by 6 bases and J by 2 bases, with 15 bases between. CDR3 residues: CASSQGVAATDTQYF. In nucleotides, the CDR3 is TGTGCCAGCAGCCAGGGTGTAGCGGCCACAGATACGCAGTATTTT.

This chain uses TRBV7-2 with TRBJ1-5, with a weak D call TRBD1 (6 bases). The CDR3 runs to 16 residues. V dropped 5 bases and J dropped 3 bases, with 17 bases sitting between them. Germline V CDR1 and CDR2: SGHTA, FQGNSA. The CDR3 DNA reads TGTGCCAGCAGCCCTTCCGGGGGGGCGAACAATCAGCCCCAGCATTTT. This encodes CASSPSGGANNQPQHF.

This clone was detected only once. The CDR3 DNA follows: TGTGCCAGCAGCTTAGCTGGGCTAGCGGGAGCAGGGGAGCAGTTCTTC. It codes for CASSLAGLAGAGEQFF. V usage is TRBV7-6 and J usage is TRBJ2-1; 10 nucleotides line up with TRBD2. Trimming cost V 0 bases and J 10 bases; bases outside gene matches: 9. CDR1 and CDR2 from the germline V gene are SGHVS and FNYEAQ. There are 16 residues in the CDR3.

This clone has only a few counts. The chain uses TRBV28 and TRBJ2-3; a possible D gene is TRBD1 (5 bases). V gave up 6 bases and J gave up 6 bases, with 22 bases separating them. The CDR3 spans 16 residues. Germline V gives CDR1 MDHEN, CDR2 SYDVKM. In nucleotides, the CDR3 is TGTGCCAGCAGGAACGTACAGGACATCACGGGTGATACGCAGTATTTT. Its protein product is CASRNVQDITGDTQYF.

This chain uses TRBV11-3 with TRBJ2-1; 8 bases are shared with TRBD2. The CDR3 consists of 16 residues. The V gene end was trimmed by 1 base and the J gene end by 2 bases; junction bases not matched to a gene: 4. Germline assignment: CDR1 SGHNT and CDR2 YENEEA. The CDR3 is CASSLGAGAAYNEQFF. For the CDR3, the DNA is TGTGCCAGCAGCTTAGGAGCGGGAGCGGCCTACAATGAGCAGTTCTTC.

This chain uses TRBV28 with TRBJ2-4, with 8 positions matching TRBD2. V lost 2 bases, J lost 6 bases, and 9 bases stayed unmatched. The CDR3 is made up of 16 amino acids. CDR1 and CDR2 (germline): MDHEN, SYDVKM. The CDR3 DNA reads TGTGCCAGCAGTTTAGCGGGGGGCGCGGTGAGAAACATTCAGTACTTC. Amino acids: CASSLAGGAVRNIQYF.

This clone has a single count. The chain is built from TRBV11-3 and TRBJ1-1; maybe TRBD1 (5 bases). The CDR3 loop spans 14 amino acids. Germline CDR1 reads SGHNT; CDR2 reads YENEEA. Deletions cut 5 bases from V and 1 base from J, with 11 bases between. Written as DNA, the CDR3 is TGTGCCAGCAGCCCAGGGACTGCGAACACTGAAGCTTTCTTT. It encodes CASSPGTANTEAFF.

The J gene is TRBJ1-3, the V gene TRBV4-1; the match to TRBD1 covers 7 bases. This CDR3 region has 15 residues. Losses at the gene ends were 5 bases for V and 4 bases for J; bases not matched to a gene: 8. Germline V gives CDR1 MGHRA, CDR2 YSYEKL. The CDR3: CASSYGQAGGNTIYF. The CDR3 DNA follows: TGCGCCAGCAGCTACGGACAGGCCGGCGGAAACACCATATATTTT.

This clone showed up just a few times. The rearrangement links TRBV5-1 to TRBJ1-4; 7 bases fit TRBD1. Germline-derived CDR1 and CDR2 are SGHRS and YFSETQ. V shed 4 bases, J shed 5 bases, and the junction held 8 bases outside the gene matches. The CDR3 runs 15 residues. CDR3 residues: CASSPSGTENEKLFF. As DNA, the CDR3 is TGCGCCAGCAGCCCATCCGGGACAGAAAATGAAAAACTGTTTTTT.

This rearrangement joins TRBV2 to TRBJ2-5; D uncertain. V was cut by 4 bases and J by 3 bases, with 6 bases left in between. The CDR3 covers 12 residues. CDR1 is SNHLY and CDR2 is FYNNEI in the germline V gene. Here the CDR3 DNA reads TGTGCCAGCAGTGGAGTTAAAGAGACCCAGTACTTC. It is translated as CASSGVKETQYF. Filled out from reference TRBV2 and TRBJ2-5, the complete variable domain reads EPEVTQTPSHQVTQMGQEVILRCVPISNHLYFYWYRQILGQKVEFLVSFYNNEISEKSEIFDDQFSVERPDGSNFTLKIRSTKLEDSAMYFCASSGVKETQYFGPGTRLLVL.

Only a few counts were recorded for this clone. This chain joins TRBV23-1 and TRBJ1-1; D possibly corresponds to TRBD1 (6 bases). TRBV23-1 has ORF status, its function being uncertain. Trimming removed 0 bases at V and 1 base at J, with 15 bases between. The CDR3 length is 17 residues. The CDR3 reads CASSQSQGCRQNTEAFF. The CDR3, as DNA: TGCGCCAGCAGTCAATCCCAGGGGTGTCGGCAGAACACTGAAGCTTTCTTT.

V gene TRBV11-2 combines with J gene TRBJ2-3; 9 bases line up with TRBD2. J lost 4 bases, V lost 2 bases, and 7 bases had no gene match. Germline loops: CDR1 SGHAT, CDR2 FQNNGV. There are 16 residues in the CDR3. CDR3 amino acids: CASSLLAGRSADTQYF. CDR3 DNA sequence: TGTGCCAGCAGCTTACTAGCGGGAAGATCTGCAGATACGCAGTATTTT.

The J gene is TRBJ2-5, the V gene TRBV7-2; tentative D call: TRBD1 (6 bases). V lost 9 bases and J 0 bases, leaving 20 bases between the germline ends. The CDR3 runs to 16 residues. Germline lookup yields CDR1 SGHTA and CDR2 FQGNSA. The CDR3 DNA reads as TGTGCCAGTACCAACCAGCAGGGGACGTACCAAGAGACCCAGTACTTC. This translates into CASTNQQGTYQETQYF.

This clone was observed once. The chain has TRBV5-1 and TRBJ1-1, with 8 bases identical to TRBD1. CDR3 length: 15 residues. J gave up 5 bases and V 6 bases, and 12 bases lay outside the gene matches. Germline V gene data show CDR1 as SGHRS and CDR2 as YFSETQ. DNA for the CDR3: TGCGCCAGCAAACTTATCAGGGGGCAGTGGACTGAAGCTTTCTTT. This sequence encodes CASKLIRGQWTEAFF. Supplemented by reference TRBV5-1 and TRBJ1-1, the full variable domain reads KAGVTQTPRYLIKTRGQQVTLSCSPISGHRSVSWYQQTPGQGLQFLFEYFSETQRNKGNFPGRFSGRQFSNSRSEMNVSTLELGDSALYLCASKLIRGQWTEAFFGQGTRLTVV.